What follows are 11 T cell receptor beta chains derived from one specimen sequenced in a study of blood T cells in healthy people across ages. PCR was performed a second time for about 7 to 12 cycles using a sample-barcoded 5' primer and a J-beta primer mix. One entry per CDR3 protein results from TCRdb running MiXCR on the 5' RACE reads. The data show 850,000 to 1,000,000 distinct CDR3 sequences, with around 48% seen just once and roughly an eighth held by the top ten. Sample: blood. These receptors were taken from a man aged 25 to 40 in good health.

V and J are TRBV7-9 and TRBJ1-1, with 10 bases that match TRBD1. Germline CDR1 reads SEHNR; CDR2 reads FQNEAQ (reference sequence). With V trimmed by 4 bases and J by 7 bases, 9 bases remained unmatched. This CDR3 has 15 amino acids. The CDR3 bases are TGTGCCAGCAGCTACCTCGGACAGGGGGGGATTGAAGCTTTCTTT. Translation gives CASSYLGQGGIEAFF.

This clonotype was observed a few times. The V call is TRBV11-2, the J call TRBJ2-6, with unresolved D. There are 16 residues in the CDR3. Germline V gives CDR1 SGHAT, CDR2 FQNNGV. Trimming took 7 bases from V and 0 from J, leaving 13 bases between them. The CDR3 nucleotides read TGTGCCAGCAATCAAGGATGGAGCTCTGGGGCCAACGTCCTGACTTTC. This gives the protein CASNQGWSSGANVLTF.

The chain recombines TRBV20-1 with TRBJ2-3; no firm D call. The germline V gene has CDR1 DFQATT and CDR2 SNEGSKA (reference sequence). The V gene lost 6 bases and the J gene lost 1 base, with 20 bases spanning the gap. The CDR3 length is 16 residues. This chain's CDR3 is CSAIALASTGTDTQYF. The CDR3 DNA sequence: TGCAGTGCCATCGCGCTGGCCTCCACAGGCACAGATACGCAGTATTTT.

CDR3 nucleotides: TGTGCCAGCAATGGGCCCCTCCTGGGCAATGAGCAGTACTTC. It yields the protein CASNGPLLGNEQYF. The rearrangement joins TRBV27 to TRBJ2-5, with unresolved D. V was clipped by 7 bases and J by 11 bases, with 23 bases between them. Germline CDR1 MNHEY, CDR2 SMNVEV (reference sequence). The CDR3 sequence is 14 residues long.

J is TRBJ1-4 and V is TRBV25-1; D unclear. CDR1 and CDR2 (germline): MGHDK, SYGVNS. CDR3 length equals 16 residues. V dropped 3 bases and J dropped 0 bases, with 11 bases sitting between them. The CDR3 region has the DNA TGTGCCAGCAGTGACGTTGAATCAGCAACTAATGAAAAACTGTTTTTT. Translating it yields CASSDVESATNEKLFF.

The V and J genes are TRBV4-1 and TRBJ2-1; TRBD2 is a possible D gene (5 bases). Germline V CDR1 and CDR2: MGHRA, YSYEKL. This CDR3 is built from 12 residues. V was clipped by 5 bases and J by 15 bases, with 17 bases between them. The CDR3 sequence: CASSSQLVVAFF. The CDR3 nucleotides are TGCGCCAGCAGCTCCCAACTAGTTGTGGCGTTCTTC.

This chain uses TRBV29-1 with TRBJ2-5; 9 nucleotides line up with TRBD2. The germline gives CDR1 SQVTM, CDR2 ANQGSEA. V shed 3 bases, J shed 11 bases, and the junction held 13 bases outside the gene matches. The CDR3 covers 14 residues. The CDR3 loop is CSVEFGTSRGEQYF. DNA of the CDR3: TGCAGCGTTGAGTTCGGGACTAGCCGGGGGGAGCAGTACTTC.

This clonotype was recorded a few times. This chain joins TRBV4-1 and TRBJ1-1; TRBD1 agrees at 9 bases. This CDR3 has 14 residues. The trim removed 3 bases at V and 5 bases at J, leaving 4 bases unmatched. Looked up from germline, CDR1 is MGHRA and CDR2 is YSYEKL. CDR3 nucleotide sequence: TGCGCCAGCAGCCAGAGACAGGGGGAGACTGAAGCTTTCTTT. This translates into CASSQRQGETEAFF.

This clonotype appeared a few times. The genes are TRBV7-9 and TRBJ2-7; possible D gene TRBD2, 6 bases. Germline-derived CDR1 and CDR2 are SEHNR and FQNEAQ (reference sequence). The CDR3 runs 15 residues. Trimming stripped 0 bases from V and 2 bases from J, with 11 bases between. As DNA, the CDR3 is TGTGCCAGCAGCTTAGCGGGACTTCGGACCTACGAGCAGTACTTC. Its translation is CASSLAGLRTYEQYF.

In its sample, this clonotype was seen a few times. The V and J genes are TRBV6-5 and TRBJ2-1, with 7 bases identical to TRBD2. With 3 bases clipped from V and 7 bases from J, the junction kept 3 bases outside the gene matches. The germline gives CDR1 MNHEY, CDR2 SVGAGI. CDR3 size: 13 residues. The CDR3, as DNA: TGTGCCAGCAGTTATGGGAGGGAGAATGAGCAGTTCTTC. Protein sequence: CASSYGRENEQFF.

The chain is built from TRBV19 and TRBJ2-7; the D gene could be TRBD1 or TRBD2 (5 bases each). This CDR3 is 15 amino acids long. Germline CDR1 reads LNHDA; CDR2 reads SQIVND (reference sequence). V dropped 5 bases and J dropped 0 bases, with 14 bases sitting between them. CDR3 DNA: TGTGCCAGTAGTCTCGGACATGGGAGCTCCTACGAGCAGTACTTC. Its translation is CASSLGHGSSYEQYF.